Shown below are 7 T cell receptor beta chains from a single sample sequenced in a study of T cells after yellow fever vaccination. TCRdb re-derived calls from the 5' RACE reads in MiXCR, one entry per CDR3 protein. Of about 210,000 distinct CDR3 sequences listed, more than 3% are singletons. The sequencing used CD4+ T cells sorted from PBMCs, collected 10 days after the yellow fever booster vaccination. The receptors stem from a man younger than 35 who received the YFV17D yellow fever vaccine.

The rearrangement joins TRBV7-6 to TRBJ2-5; 7 bases are shared with TRBD1. The CDR3 runs to 15 residues. CDR1 is SGHVS and CDR2 is FNYEAQ in the germline V gene. The J segment lost 7 bases and the V segment lost 5 bases, leaving 13 bases of the junction unmatched. The CDR3 DNA reads TGTGCCAGCAGCGAACCGGGACAGAGTTTTGGGACCCAGTACTTC. Amino acids: CASSEPGQSFGTQYF.

This clonotype was seen only a few times. The rearrangement uses TRBV30 and TRBJ2-5; D unresolved. The germline V gene has CDR1 GTSNPN and CDR2 SVGIG (reference sequence). The CDR3 totals 11 residues. Trimming stripped 4 bases from V and 2 bases from J, with 5 bases between. CDR3 DNA sequence: TGTGCCTGGACACGACAAGAGACCCAGTACTTC. This gives the protein CAWTRQETQYF.

With regard to this clonotype: This may come from a read error, since a much larger clone is one base off. The V call is TRBV6-6, the J call TRBJ1-1, with unresolved D. The CDR3 covers 11 residues. The V end was cut by 8 bases, the J end by 8 bases, with 12 bases between. Germline values: CDR1 MNHNY, CDR2 SVGAGI (reference sequence). The CDR3: CASCESREAFF. CDR3 sequence (DNA): TGTGCCAGCTGCGAGAGTCGGGAAGCTTTCTTT.

The chain combines TRBV7-2 with TRBJ2-3; 10 bases map to TRBD2. Germline V gene data show CDR1 as SGHTA and CDR2 as FQGNSA. The CDR3 contains 15 residues. The ends lost 5 bases at V and 7 bases at J; junction bases unmatched: 9. CDR3 amino acids: CASSQSGGARHTQYF. DNA of the CDR3: TGTGCCAGCAGCCAAAGCGGGGGGGCCAGGCATACGCAGTATTTT.

This clonotype was picked up a small number of times. This sequence joins TRBV19 and TRBJ2-5, with D perhaps TRBD1 (5 bases). Trimming left V 3 bases short and J 4 bases short, with 15 bases between. CDR1 and CDR2 (germline): LNHDA, SQIVND (reference sequence). The length of the CDR3 is 15 residues. The CDR3 coding sequence is TGTGCCAGTAGTATGTGGCAGGGTATCGGAGAGACCCAGTACTTC. The encoded protein is CASSMWQGIGETQYF.

Concerning this clonotype itself: A much bigger clone sits one base away, suggesting this may be a read error. The chain joins TRBV2 to TRBJ2-5, with 9 bases fitting TRBD2. Per germline, CDR1 SNHLY and CDR2 FYNNEI. Germline trimming cut 4 bases from V and 4 bases from J; bases unmatched to any gene: 13. This CDR3 spans 17 amino acids. The CDR3 here is CASSAMAGGVSGETQYF. The CDR3 DNA reads TGTGCCAGCAGTGCAATGGCGGGGGGGGTATCAGGAGAGACCCAGTACTTC.

This clonotype was seen ten or more times. The V call is TRBV7-2, the J call TRBJ2-7; 8 positions agree with TRBD2. CDR1 and CDR2 from the germline V gene are SGHTA and FQGNSA. The CDR3 has 15 residues. Trimming at V came to 4 bases and at J to 0 bases, leaving 5 bases not matched to a gene. In nucleotides, the CDR3 is TGTGCCAGCAGCTCCCGCGGGGGGCACTCCTACGAGCAGTACGTC. It translates to CASSSRGGHSYEQYV.